This TCR beta chain originates from a study of T cell responses to AZD1222 COVID-19 vaccine. Study-level background: Second doses at about 4 or about 12 weeks were pooled.

This table comes from immunoSEQ multiplex PCR, and its TCRdb copy is limited to in-frame clones, with some not included. The table includes roughly 130,000 clones, over 75% detected once. In germline, CDR1 is MNHEY, CDR2 SVGEGT. CDR3 length equals 12 residues. V was trimmed by 4 bases and J by 10 bases, leaving 11 bases between them. The TCR originated in an adult in good health. J is TRBJ2-4 and V is TRBV6-2 or TRBV6-3; D might be TRBD1 (5 bases). The source was peripheral blood, collected on day 0 of AZD1222 vaccination. CDR3 in amino acids: CASSSTTEIQYF. The CDR3 coding sequence is TGTGCCAGCAGTTCCACGACAGAAATTCAGTACTTC.